This is a list of T cell receptor beta chains from one sample in a study of cytomegalovirus exposure and HLA in healthy donors. The repertoire was sequenced with immunoSEQ multiplex PCR; TCRdb's copy has only in-frame clones and lacks some. This table holds 59,000 or so clones, approximately 89% found once. The source material was PBMCs. The receptors here all came from a woman aged 18-29 years in good health and CMV-seronegative. The CDR3 runs from the conserved cysteine through the conserved F or W. Fields, in order: J gene, clone size, D gene, V gene, CDR3 protein, CDR3 DNA. The D gene is left open where the match is weak. The size entry is marked missing in some rows and otherwise reads once, few, many or a size class.

j_call: TRBJ1-4; clone_size: -; d_call: TRBD1; v_call: TRBV2; cdr3_aa: CASSVEGASEKLFF; cdr3_nt: TGTGCCAGCAGTGTCGAGGGGGCATCGGAAAAACTGTTTTTT
j_call: TRBJ1-2; clone_size: -; d_call: -; v_call: TRBV4-1; cdr3_aa: CASSQEQMGGYTF; cdr3_nt: TGCGCCAGCAGCCAAGAACAGATGGGCGGCTACACCTTC
j_call: TRBJ2-2; clone_size: -; d_call: -; v_call: TRBV29-1; cdr3_aa: CSVVIGVTGELFF; cdr3_nt: TGCAGCGTTGTGATAGGGGTCACCGGGGAGCTGTTTTTT
j_call: TRBJ2-7; clone_size: once; d_call: -; v_call: TRBV23-1; cdr3_aa: CASSQSRWERDEQYF; cdr3_nt: TGCGCCAGCAGTCAATCTCGGTGGGAGAGGGACGAGCAGTACTTC
j_call: TRBJ2-7; clone_size: -; d_call: -; v_call: TRBV18; cdr3_aa: CASSPPASDYEQYF; cdr3_nt: TGTGCCAGCTCACCACCGGCTAGTGACTACGAGCAGTACTTC
j_call: TRBJ1-2; clone_size: -; d_call: TRBD1; v_call: TRBV12-5; cdr3_aa: CASGLSQGGGYTF; cdr3_nt: TGTGCTAGTGGTTTGTCACAGGGGGGCGGCTACACCTTC
j_call: TRBJ2-1; clone_size: -; d_call: -; v_call: TRBV9; cdr3_aa: CASSPEAGSYNEQFF; cdr3_nt: TGTGCCAGCAGCCCAGAGGCCGGCTCCTACAATGAGCAGTTCTTC
j_call: TRBJ1-6; clone_size: few; d_call: TRBD1; v_call: TRBV6-6; cdr3_aa: CASSVRTGINSPLHF; cdr3_nt: TGTGCCAGCAGTGTCAGGACAGGCATCAATTCACCCCTCCACTTT
j_call: TRBJ1-6; clone_size: -; d_call: TRBD1; v_call: TRBV2; cdr3_aa: CASSEGTGNSPLHF; cdr3_nt: TGTGCCAGCAGTGAGGGGACAGGGAATTCACCCCTCCACTTT
j_call: TRBJ1-5; clone_size: -; d_call: TRBD1; v_call: TRBV19; cdr3_aa: CASSRDSPYSNQPQHF; cdr3_nt: TGTGCCAGTAGCCGGGACAGCCCCTATAGCAATCAGCCCCAGCATTTT
j_call: TRBJ1-3; clone_size: few; d_call: TRBD1; v_call: TRBV9; cdr3_aa: CASSPSTGASGNTIYF; cdr3_nt: TGTGCCAGCAGCCCCTCGACAGGGGCCTCTGGAAACACCATATATTTT
j_call: TRBJ1-3; clone_size: -; d_call: TRBD1; v_call: TRBV7-6; cdr3_aa: CASSSGGNRENTIYF; cdr3_nt: TGTGCCAGCAGTTCAGGGGGGAATCGAGAAAACACCATATATTTT
j_call: TRBJ2-7; clone_size: -; d_call: TRBD1; v_call: TRBV7-9; cdr3_aa: CASSTSGTGVYEQYF; cdr3_nt: TGTGCCAGCAGCACCTCCGGGACAGGGGTATACGAGCAGTACTTC
j_call: TRBJ1-2; clone_size: few; d_call: -; v_call: TRBV9; cdr3_aa: CASSTEYGYTF; cdr3_nt: TGTGCCAGCAGCACAGAGTATGGCTACACCTTC
j_call: TRBJ1-2; clone_size: once; d_call: TRBD1; v_call: TRBV11-2; cdr3_aa: CASSFRDSYGYTF; cdr3_nt: TGTGCCAGCAGCTTCCGGGACAGTTATGGCTACACCTTC
j_call: TRBJ1-2; clone_size: -; d_call: TRBD1; v_call: TRBV6-5; cdr3_aa: CASSYSTGGYGYTF; cdr3_nt: TGTGCCAGCAGTTACTCGACAGGGGGATATGGCTACACCTTC
j_call: TRBJ1-2; clone_size: -; d_call: TRBD1; v_call: TRBV4-1; cdr3_aa: CASSHDRGVGYTF; cdr3_nt: TGCGCCAGCAGCCACGACAGGGGGGTGGGCTACACCTTC
j_call: TRBJ1-2; clone_size: -; d_call: TRBD1; v_call: TRBV10-3; cdr3_aa: CAISGTGGDDYGYTF; cdr3_nt: TGTGCCATCAGTGGGACAGGGGGCGACGATTATGGCTACACCTTC
j_call: TRBJ1-4; clone_size: -; d_call: -; v_call: TRBV30; cdr3_aa: CAWSVPRFTNEKLFF; cdr3_nt: TGTGCCTGGAGTGTACCGAGGTTCACTAATGAAAAACTGTTTTTT
j_call: TRBJ1-1; clone_size: -; d_call: -; v_call: TRBV29-1; cdr3_aa: CSVGYRLKSTEAFF; cdr3_nt: TGCAGCGTTGGCTACAGGTTAAAGAGCACTGAAGCTTTCTTT
j_call: TRBJ1-3; clone_size: -; d_call: -; v_call: TRBV25-1; cdr3_aa: CASTSPSRGNTIYF; cdr3_nt: TGTGCCAGCACTTCGCCATCGAGAGGAAACACCATATATTTT
j_call: TRBJ2-5; clone_size: -; d_call: -; v_call: TRBV5-1; cdr3_aa: CASSSGLSGETQYF; cdr3_nt: TGCGCCAGCAGCTCGGGACTTTCGGGAGAGACCCAGTACTTC
j_call: TRBJ2-7; clone_size: -; d_call: TRBD1; v_call: TRBV7-9; cdr3_aa: CASSLDLGTGLNEQYF; cdr3_nt: TGTGCCAGCAGCTTAGATTTAGGGACAGGGTTAAACGAGCAGTACTTC
j_call: TRBJ1-5; clone_size: once; d_call: -; v_call: TRBV14; cdr3_aa: CASRATVKWQPQHF; cdr3_nt: TGTGCCAGCAGGGCGACAGTTAAGTGGCAGCCCCAGCATTTT
j_call: TRBJ2-3; clone_size: once; d_call: -; v_call: TRBV7-3; cdr3_aa: CASSPTNGNTQYF; cdr3_nt: TGTGCCAGCAGCCCCACTAACGGCAATACGCAGTATTTT
j_call: TRBJ2-7; clone_size: -; d_call: TRBD2; v_call: TRBV2; cdr3_aa: CASSEHQRGNEQYF; cdr3_nt: TGTGCCAGCAGTGAACACCAGCGGGGGAACGAGCAGTACTTC
j_call: TRBJ2-7; clone_size: -; d_call: TRBD2; v_call: TRBV29-1; cdr3_aa: CSVEGPQLAGGKQYF; cdr3_nt: TGCAGCGTTGAAGGGCCACAGCTAGCGGGAGGGAAGCAGTACTTC
j_call: TRBJ2-7; clone_size: -; d_call: TRBD2; v_call: TRBV4-2; cdr3_aa: CASSQSRGGYDEQYF; cdr3_nt: TGTGCCAGCAGCCAGTCCCGGGGGGGCTATGACGAGCAGTACTTC
j_call: TRBJ1-5; clone_size: -; d_call: -; v_call: TRBV6-4; cdr3_aa: CASAGGIDQPQHF; cdr3_nt: TGTGCCAGCGCCGGGGGTATAGATCAGCCCCAGCATTTT
j_call: TRBJ2-7; clone_size: -; d_call: -; v_call: TRBV6-5; cdr3_aa: CASRPTVLYEQYF; cdr3_nt: TGTGCCAGCAGACCGACAGTACTCTACGAGCAGTACTTC
j_call: TRBJ2-3; clone_size: -; d_call: -; v_call: TRBV9; cdr3_aa: CASSSFSTDTQYF; cdr3_nt: TGTGCCAGCAGCTCTTTCAGCACAGATACGCAGTATTTT
j_call: TRBJ1-1; clone_size: -; d_call: TRBD1; v_call: TRBV4-1; cdr3_aa: CASSPGQGTLNTEAFF; cdr3_nt: TGCGCCAGCAGCCCGGGACAGGGGACCTTGAACACTGAAGCTTTCTTT
j_call: TRBJ2-7; clone_size: -; d_call: TRBD1; v_call: TRBV29-1; cdr3_aa: CSVESVTGGSGEQYF; cdr3_nt: TGCAGCGTTGAATCGGTCACAGGGGGCTCGGGTGAGCAGTACTTC
j_call: TRBJ2-5; clone_size: once; d_call: TRBD1; v_call: TRBV5-1; cdr3_aa: CASRGDSRETQYF; cdr3_nt: TGCGCCAGCAGAGGGGACAGTCGGGAGACCCAGTACTTC
j_call: TRBJ2-7; clone_size: -; d_call: TRBD2; v_call: TRBV5-5; cdr3_aa: CASSLGLAGEASYEQYF; cdr3_nt: TGTGCCAGCAGCTTGGGGCTAGCGGGAGAGGCTTCCTACGAGCAGTACTTC
j_call: TRBJ1-3; clone_size: -; d_call: TRBD1; v_call: TRBV5-1; cdr3_aa: CASSLEGQGDGNTIYF; cdr3_nt: TGCGCCAGCAGCTTGGAGGGACAGGGGGACGGAAACACCATATATTTT
j_call: TRBJ2-3; clone_size: -; d_call: -; v_call: TRBV21-1; cdr3_aa: CASTYSGLRTDTQYF; cdr3_nt: TGTGCCAGCACCTATAGCGGGCTCCGCACAGATACGCAGTATTTT
j_call: TRBJ2-2; clone_size: -; d_call: -; v_call: TRBV4-3; cdr3_aa: CASSEGEGGELFF; cdr3_nt: TGCGCCAGCAGCGAGGGGGAGGGCGGGGAGCTGTTTTTT
j_call: TRBJ2-2; clone_size: -; d_call: -; v_call: TRBV19; cdr3_aa: CASSSDGRRGSSTGELFF; cdr3_nt: TGTGCCAGTAGTTCCGACGGACGCAGGGGAAGTAGCACCGGGGAGCTGTTTTTT
j_call: TRBJ2-1; clone_size: -; d_call: TRBD1; v_call: TRBV19; cdr3_aa: CASRHRGSDEQFF; cdr3_nt: TGTGCCAGCCGACACAGGGGAAGCGATGAGCAGTTCTTC
j_call: TRBJ2-1; clone_size: -; d_call: -; v_call: TRBV5-5; cdr3_aa: CASSLEGGSDNEQFF; cdr3_nt: TGTGCCAGCAGCTTGGAGGGAGGAAGTGACAATGAGCAGTTCTTC
j_call: TRBJ2-2; clone_size: -; d_call: -; v_call: TRBV28; cdr3_aa: CASSLRGELFF; cdr3_nt: TGTGCCAGCAGTTTACGCGGGGAGCTGTTTTTT
j_call: TRBJ1-6; clone_size: -; d_call: TRBD1; v_call: TRBV30; cdr3_aa: CASLEKGTGNSPLHF; cdr3_nt: TGTGCCTCACTAGAAAAGGGGACAGGGAACTCACCCCTCCACTTT
j_call: TRBJ2-2; clone_size: -; d_call: TRBD1; v_call: TRBV7-8; cdr3_aa: CASSLFTGGNTGELFF; cdr3_nt: TGTGCCAGCAGCTTATTCACAGGGGGGAACACCGGGGAGCTGTTTTTT
j_call: TRBJ2-7; clone_size: -; d_call: TRBD1; v_call: TRBV29-1; cdr3_aa: CSAQRDREQYF; cdr3_nt: TGCAGCGCCCAACGGGACAGAGAGCAGTACTTC
j_call: TRBJ2-1; clone_size: -; d_call: TRBD1; v_call: TRBV19; cdr3_aa: CASSLQGAGNEQFF; cdr3_nt: TGTGCCAGTAGCCTACAGGGGGCGGGAAATGAGCAGTTCTTC
j_call: TRBJ2-3; clone_size: -; d_call: TRBD2; v_call: TRBV9; cdr3_aa: CASSVGSFSGGPGTDTQYF; cdr3_nt: TGTGCCAGCAGCGTAGGTTCTTTTAGCGGGGGGCCAGGCACAGATACGCAGTATTTT
j_call: TRBJ1-5; clone_size: -; d_call: TRBD1; v_call: TRBV28; cdr3_aa: CASSSGGNQPQHF; cdr3_nt: TGTGCCAGCAGTTCAGGGGGGAATCAGCCCCAGCATTTT
j_call: TRBJ2-1; clone_size: -; d_call: TRBD2; v_call: TRBV7-3; cdr3_aa: CASSSGLAGDEQFF; cdr3_nt: TGTGCCAGCAGTTCGGGACTAGCGGGAGATGAGCAGTTCTTC
j_call: TRBJ1-1; clone_size: -; d_call: -; v_call: TRBV6-6; cdr3_aa: CASSYSQGNTEAFF; cdr3_nt: TGTGCCAGCAGTTACTCACAGGGGAACACTGAAGCTTTCTTT
j_call: TRBJ2-7; clone_size: -; d_call: -; v_call: TRBV10-3; cdr3_aa: CAISYLSSYEQYF; cdr3_nt: TGTGCCATCAGCTACCTAAGCTCCTACGAGCAGTACTTC
j_call: TRBJ2-1; clone_size: -; d_call: TRBD2; v_call: TRBV27; cdr3_aa: CASSPGLAGGMNEQFF; cdr3_nt: TGTGCCAGCAGTCCGGGACTAGCGGGAGGTATGAATGAGCAGTTCTTC
j_call: TRBJ1-2; clone_size: -; d_call: -; v_call: TRBV6-1; cdr3_aa: CASSEHRFTYGYTF; cdr3_nt: TGTGCCAGCAGTGAACATAGATTTACGTATGGCTACACCTTC